The next 18 T cell receptor beta chains were all read from a single sample in a study of regulatory T cells in long-lasting Graves disease. Assembly of TCR beta libraries relied on iRepertoire HTBI primers together with Arm-PCR of CDR3 regions. A single record per CDR3 protein comes from TCRdb applying MiXCR to the multiplex PCR reads. The sample yields 400,000 to 550,000 distinct CDR3 sequences, about a sixth seen once. Time point noted: newly diagnosed GD, antithyroid drugs for less than 3 months. Extracted RNA from PBMCs served as the source of the TCR library. Another study also made use of these data, one on T cells in Graves' hyperthyroidism and ophthalmopathy.

The specimen comprised peripheral blood mononuclear cells (PBMCs), sampled at new diagnosis, from a patient treated with antithyroid drugs. These receptors were taken from a woman aged 25 to 39 with Graves disease.

The chain couples TRBV12-3 or TRBV12-4 to TRBJ2-2; D might be TRBD2 (6 bases). The CDR3 spans 16 residues. V gave up 5 bases and J gave up 3 bases, with 16 bases separating them. CDR3 region: CASSLSTRRDTGELFF. CDR3 nucleotides: TGTGCCAGCAGTCTCTCGACTAGGCGTGACACCGGGGAGCTGTTTTTT.

The sample holds a few counts of this clonotype. The rearrangement links TRBV20-1 to TRBJ2-7; possibly TRBD2 for D (6 bases). The CDR3 covers 12 residues. Trimming stripped 5 bases from V and 3 bases from J, with 11 bases between. Germline V gene lookup returns CDR1 DFQATT and CDR2 SNEGSKA (reference sequence). The DNA of the CDR3 is TGCAGTGCTCAGCGGGCGAACTACGAGCAGTACTTC. It translates to CSAQRANYEQYF.

The V gene is TRBV10-3, the J gene TRBJ2-1; 11 bases are a match to TRBD2. This CDR3 spans 18 amino acids. CDR1 ENHRY and CDR2 SYGVKD come from the germline V gene. Trimming at V came to 2 bases and at J to 2 bases, leaving 8 bases not matched to a gene. In DNA form, the CDR3 reads TGTGCCATCAGTGAGCGGGGAACTAGCGGGAGAACCTACAATGAGCAGTTCTTC. Its translation is CAISERGTSGRTYNEQFF.

This clonotype turned up a few times. J is TRBJ2-7 and V is TRBV28, with TRBD2 matching 7 bases. Germline trimming cut 4 bases from V and 7 bases from J; bases unmatched to any gene: 13. The CDR3 loop spans 15 amino acids. Germline CDR1 reads MDHEN; CDR2 reads SYDVKM. CDR3 region: CASSWPEDLRGEQYF. DNA of the CDR3: TGTGCCAGCAGTTGGCCTGAGGACTTGCGGGGGGAGCAGTACTTC.

This clonotype appeared many times. This chain joins TRBV18 and TRBJ2-7, with no clear D. CDR3 length: 15 amino acids. V was clipped by 3 bases and J by 0 bases, with 12 bases between them. Germline CDR1 and CDR2: KGHSH and LQKENI. CDR3 DNA sequence: TGTGCCAGCTCACCGATGGCCGTGACCTCCTACGAGCAGTACTTC. Protein sequence: CASSPMAVTSYEQYF.

The CDR3 DNA is TGTGCCAGCAGCCAATCTAGGAATCAGCCCCAGCATTTT. Translation: CASSQSRNQPQHF. This chain uses TRBV13 with TRBJ1-5, with unresolved D. This CDR3 region has 13 residues. Germline loops: CDR1 PRHDT, CDR2 FYEKMQ (reference sequence). Trimming shortened V by 5 bases and J by 4 bases, and 9 bases separated the two germline ends.

This clonotype came up many times. The genes are TRBV20-1 and TRBJ2-7; possible D gene TRBD1, 6 bases. The CDR3 runs 11 residues. The germline gives CDR1 DFQATT, CDR2 SNEGSKA (reference sequence). V was shortened by 5 bases and J by 3 bases, with 8 bases between the two germline ends. The CDR3 region is CSAHRDYEQYF. The CDR3 nucleotides read TGCAGTGCTCACAGGGACTACGAGCAGTACTTC.

Remarks on this clonotype: Mismatch with germline at one junction end may stem from a read error. The V gene is TRBV6-1, the J gene TRBJ2-1, with a possible D match to TRBD2 (5 bases). Germline values: CDR1 MNHNS, CDR2 SASEGT. The CDR3 consists of 14 residues. The CDR3 DNA reads as TGTGCCAGCAGCCCACTAGGAAGCTACAATGAGCGGTTCTTC. Its translation: CASSPLGSYNERFF.

CDR3 sequence (DNA): TGCGCCAGCAGCCAACATAACAGCTATGGCTACACCTTC. Its translation is CASSQHNSYGYTF. The chain has TRBV4-1 and TRBJ1-2; D remains ambiguous. This CDR3 region has 13 residues. Trimming left V 2 bases short and J 4 bases short, with 8 bases between. Germline V gene sequence: CDR1 MGHRA, CDR2 YSYEKL.

This clonotype has at least ten counts. DNA for the CDR3: TGTGCCAGCAGTGCCCCCGACGACAGGGAGGCCTACGAGCAGTACTTC. This sequence encodes CASSAPDDREAYEQYF. The rearrangement uses TRBV28 and TRBJ2-7; a weak D match, TRBD1 (7 bases). The CDR3 has 16 residues. V was pared by 5 bases and J by 2 bases, with 19 bases between. CDR1 is MDHEN, CDR2 SYDVKM, per germline.

The chain employs TRBV5-1 and TRBJ2-5; no definite D call. CDR1 is SGHRS and CDR2 is YFSETQ in the germline V gene. V lost 0 bases, J lost 5 bases, and 11 bases lay in between. The CDR3 runs 14 residues. The CDR3, as DNA: TGCGCCAGCAGCTTGGTCGGCGGACCGGAGACCCAGTACTTC. Its translation is CASSLVGGPETQYF.

This clonotype showed up many times. The chain links TRBV7-2 to TRBJ2-3; maybe TRBD2 (5 bases). This CDR3 is 13 amino acids long. V lost 3 bases and J 6 bases, leaving 10 bases between the germline ends. CDR1 is SGHTA, CDR2 FQGNSA, per germline. The CDR3 loop reads CASSLIWEDTQYF. The DNA of the CDR3 is TGTGCCAGCAGCTTGATATGGGAGGATACGCAGTATTTT. The whole variable domain, filled in from reference TRBV7-2 and TRBJ2-3, reads GAGVSQSPSNKVTEKGKDVELRCDPISGHTALYWYRQSLGQGLEFLIYFQGNSAPDKSGLPSDRFSAERTGGSVSTLTIQRTQQEDSAVYLCASSLIWEDTQYFGPGTRLTVL.

This clonotype was counted at least ten times. This chain links TRBV10-1 with TRBJ2-2; D is possibly TRBD1 or TRBD2 (5 bases each). V was clipped by 4 bases and J by 5 bases, with 23 bases between them. Germline values: CDR1 WNHNN, CDR2 SYGVQD (reference sequence). The CDR3 extends over 18 amino acids. CDR3 DNA: TGCGCCAGCAGTGGCAGAGTGGGAGAGGGGAGTAGGACCGGGGAGCTGTTTTTT. Protein sequence: CASSGRVGEGSRTGELFF.

This clonotype was counted between two and nine times. The chain uses TRBV4-1 and TRBJ1-6; tentatively, D is TRBD1 (6 bases). The CDR3 consists of 15 residues. The V end was cut by 5 bases, the J end by 7 bases, with 15 bases between. CDR1 is MGHRA, CDR2 YSYEKL, per germline. CDR3 sequence: CASSEGTQGNSPLHF. CDR3 nucleotides: TGCGCCAGCAGCGAGGGGACACAGGGAAATTCACCCCTCCACTTT.

This clonotype has at least ten counts. V usage is TRBV6-5 and J usage is TRBJ2-4; D is unresolved. Germline CDR1 and CDR2: MNHEY and SVGAGI. V lost 0 bases and J lost 0, with 9 bases in between. This CDR3 is 16 amino acids long. The CDR3 DNA reads as TGTGCCAGCAGTTACTCGATAGCACTAGCCAAAAACATTCAGTACTTC. It codes for CASSYSIALAKNIQYF.

This clonotype turned up a few times. This chain uses TRBV24-1 with TRBJ2-1, with 9 bases matching TRBD2. The germline V gene has CDR1 KGHDR and CDR2 SFDVKD. The CDR3 has 16 residues. Losses at the gene ends were 4 bases for V and 8 bases for J; bases not matched to a gene: 11. The CDR3 region is CATSESSGEGKDEQFF. For the CDR3, the DNA is TGTGCCACCAGTGAGTCTAGCGGGGAGGGTAAGGATGAGCAGTTCTTC.

This chain links TRBV20-1 with TRBJ2-1, with 14 positions matching TRBD2. V lost 5 bases and J lost 7; bases outside the gene matches: 7. CDR3 length: 15 residues. Germline V CDR1 and CDR2: DFQATT, SNEGSKA (reference sequence). CDR3 sequence reads: CSAPPGLAGENEQFF. Written as DNA, the CDR3 is TGCAGTGCTCCGCCGGGACTAGCGGGAGAAAATGAGCAGTTCTTC.

The sample holds a few counts of this clonotype. The V and J genes are TRBV30 and TRBJ2-5; D unclear. The germline V gene encodes CDR1 GTSNPN and CDR2 SVGIG (reference sequence). The CDR3 loop spans 12 amino acids. The V end lost 3 bases, the J end lost 4 bases, and 9 bases lay between the germline ends. The CDR3 sequence is CAWRGYGETQYF. In DNA, the CDR3 is TGTGCCTGGAGGGGCTATGGAGAGACCCAGTACTTC.